The text below deals with one T cell receptor (beta chain). This clonotype came up a few times. The clone's antigen remains unknown. No base-level quality is on record; no much larger clone is a single base apart. The sample is drawn from a study of human T cells and chemical hapten exposure (dated by TCRdb to about 2021). With respect to the entire study: For sensitization, 2% DPC in acetone was applied to a roughly 2 cm by roughly 2 cm area of upper inner arm skin. The libraries were sequenced as a pool, and the TCR yield per sample differed mostly because of small variations in library volumes within the pool. Patch testing was done on the upper back using Finn chambers containing 0.01% DPC, and results were scored after 6 days according to International Contact Dermatitis Research Group standards. Blood samples were taken from patients before sensitization (week 0) and at 2, 6 and about 24 weeks after DPC sensitization. This study followed changes in the peripheral blood TCR repertoire in vivo during primary and secondary sensitization of alopecia patients to the hapten diphenylcyclopropenone (DPC). Alopecia areata with under or over 50% scalp involvement, alopecia totalis and alopecia universalis were represented in the patient cohort, which was mostly female. Throughout the study period of roughly 24 weeks, patients also received therapeutic DPC doses to the scalp every week. Some 29 alopecia patients gave blood for TCR sequencing at one to four time points (pre-sensitization, 2, 6 and 24 weeks).

V was cut back by 5 bases and J by 7 bases, leaving a gap of 10 bases between them. The CDR3, cysteine through phenylalanine, is 12 amino acids long. Only the CDR3 portion is preserved as DNA: 36 bases, with reading frame beginning at the first base. CDR1 and CDR2 are drawn from the germline V gene: SGHTA, FQGNSA. Per the publication, the time point label means: patch test 3, about 24 weeks after DPC sensitization. Interpreted using the paper, the treatment or condition label stands for: therapeutic diphenylcyclopropenone sensitization with weekly scalp DPC. At each patch-test visit, blood was drawn before the patch test was applied. Eligible patients were aged 18 to 70, diagnosed with alopecia, deemed suitable for DPC therapy, and excluded if pregnant. Total RNA was extracted from unfractionated whole blood collected in Tempus Blood RNA tubes. Libraries were made using RACE. These reads were obtained on a NextSeq 500. Library preparation attached unique molecular identifiers to individual cDNA molecules for quantitative, reproducible TCR counting. Both TCR alpha and TCR beta chains were sequenced from each blood RNA sample. The paper's processing steps were these. Samples had a median of about 90,000 TCRs, with a range from about 20,000 to 690,600. The Decombinator software suite was used to annotate the V, J and CDR3 of the TCR reads. To make PS versus PT1 abundance plots, every sample was subsampled to the same number of TCRs (28,000). Expanded TCRs were defined as absent before sensitization and observed at least eight times at the 2-week time point. The raw public reads went through TCRdb reprocessing: fastp at Q25, MiXCR clone calling, in-frame beta chains kept. Entries are consolidated by CDR3 protein sequence, retaining the most common genes and DNA. TCRdb assigned the V and J calls; the authors' analysis was not used. Present in this sample are fewer than 100,000 distinct CDR3 sequences, approximately 10% of which were seen just once. 0.8% to 1.2% of the sample comes from the top ten.

Paper-wide results and their limitations: DPC sensitization did not change the number of TCRs with a frequency above 1 in 1000, and there was no evidence of changes in global repertoire structure. Patch test score was positively correlated with the number of PT1 expanded TCRs, with significance at thresholds 8, 16 and 32 but not at 4. Repeated subsampling changed both the strength of the expansion versus patch-test correlation and the threshold at which the correlation became significant. All patients had alopecia, a presumed autoimmune disease, so their immune response might differ from that of healthy individuals. Significantly more large CDR3 similarity clusters were formed by expanded TCRs than by pre-sensitization or healthy control sets, consistent with antigen-driven responses.

Recombination connected TRBV7-2 to TRBJ2-3, with the D gene too uncertain to name. This TCR was recovered from a woman aged 30 to 39 with alopecia areata. Some clones in this sample may be carry-over from other donors' samples. The sample was whole blood, taken in connection with sensitization to the hapten diphenylcyclopropenone (DPC). The nucleotides read TGTGCCAGCAGCGGGTCCCTTAATACGCAGTATTTT. Translated, this is CASSGSLNTQYF.